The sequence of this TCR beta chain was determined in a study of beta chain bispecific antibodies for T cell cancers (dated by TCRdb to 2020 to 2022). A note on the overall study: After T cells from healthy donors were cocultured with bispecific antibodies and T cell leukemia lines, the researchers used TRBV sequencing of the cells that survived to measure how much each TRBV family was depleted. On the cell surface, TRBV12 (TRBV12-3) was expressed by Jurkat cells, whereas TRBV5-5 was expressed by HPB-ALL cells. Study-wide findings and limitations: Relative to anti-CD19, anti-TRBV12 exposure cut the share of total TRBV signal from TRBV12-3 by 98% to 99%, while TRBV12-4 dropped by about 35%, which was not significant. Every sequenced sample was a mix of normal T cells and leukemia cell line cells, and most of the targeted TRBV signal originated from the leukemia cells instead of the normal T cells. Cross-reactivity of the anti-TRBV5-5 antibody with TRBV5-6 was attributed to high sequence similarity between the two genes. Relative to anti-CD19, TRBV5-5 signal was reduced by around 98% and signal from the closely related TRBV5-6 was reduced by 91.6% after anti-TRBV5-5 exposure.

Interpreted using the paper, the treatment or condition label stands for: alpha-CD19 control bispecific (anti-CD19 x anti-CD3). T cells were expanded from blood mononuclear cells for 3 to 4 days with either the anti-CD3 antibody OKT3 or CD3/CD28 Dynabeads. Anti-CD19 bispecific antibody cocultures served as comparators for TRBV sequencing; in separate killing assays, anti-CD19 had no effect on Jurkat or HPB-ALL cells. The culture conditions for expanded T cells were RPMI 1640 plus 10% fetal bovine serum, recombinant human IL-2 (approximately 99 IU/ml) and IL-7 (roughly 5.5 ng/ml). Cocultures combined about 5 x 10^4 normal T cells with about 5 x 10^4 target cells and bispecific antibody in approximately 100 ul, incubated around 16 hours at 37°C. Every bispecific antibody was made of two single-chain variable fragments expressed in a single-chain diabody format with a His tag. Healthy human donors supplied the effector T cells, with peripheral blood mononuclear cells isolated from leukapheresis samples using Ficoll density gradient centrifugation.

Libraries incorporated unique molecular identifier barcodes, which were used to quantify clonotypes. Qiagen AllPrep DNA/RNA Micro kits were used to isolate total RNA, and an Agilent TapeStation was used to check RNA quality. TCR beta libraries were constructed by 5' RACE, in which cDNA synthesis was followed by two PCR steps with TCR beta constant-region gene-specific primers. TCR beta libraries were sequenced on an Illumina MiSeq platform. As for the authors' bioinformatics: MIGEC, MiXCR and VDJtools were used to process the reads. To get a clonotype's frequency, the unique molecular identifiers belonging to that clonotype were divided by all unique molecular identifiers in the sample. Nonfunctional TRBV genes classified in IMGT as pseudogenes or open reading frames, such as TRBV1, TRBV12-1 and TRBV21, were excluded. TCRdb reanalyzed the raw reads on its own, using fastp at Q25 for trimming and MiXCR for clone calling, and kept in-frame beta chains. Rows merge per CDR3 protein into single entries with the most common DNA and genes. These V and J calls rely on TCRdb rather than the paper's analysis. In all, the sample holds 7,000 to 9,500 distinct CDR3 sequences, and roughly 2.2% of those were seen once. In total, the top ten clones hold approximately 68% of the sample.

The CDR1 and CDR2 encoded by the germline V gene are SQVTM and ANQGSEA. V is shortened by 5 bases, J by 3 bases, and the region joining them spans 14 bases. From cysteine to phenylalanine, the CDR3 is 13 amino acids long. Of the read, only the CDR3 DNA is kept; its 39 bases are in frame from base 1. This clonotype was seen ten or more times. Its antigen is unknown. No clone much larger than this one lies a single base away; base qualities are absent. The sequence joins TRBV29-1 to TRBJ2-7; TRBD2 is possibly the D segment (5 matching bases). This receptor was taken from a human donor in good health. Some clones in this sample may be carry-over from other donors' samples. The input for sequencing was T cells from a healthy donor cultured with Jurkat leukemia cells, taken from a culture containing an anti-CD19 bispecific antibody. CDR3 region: CSVYRDRGYEQYF. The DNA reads TGCAGCGTTTACCGCGACCGGGGCTACGAGCAGTACTTC.